The 18 T cell receptor beta chains listed next were all sequenced from one sample in a study of regulatory T cells in long-lasting Graves disease (dated by TCRdb to the early 2020s). Receptors were amplified or captured by multiplex PCR. Sequenced on an Illumina HiSeq 4000. CDR3 regions were amplified by Arm-PCR with iRepertoire HTBI primers to construct TCR beta libraries. TCRdb applied fastp at Q25 and MiXCR to the public reads, then kept only in-frame beta chains. Rows with one shared CDR3 protein collapse into an entry with the most common genes and DNA. The sample contains a few hundred thousand distinct CDR3 sequences, roughly a quarter of them found a single time. About a quarter of the sample is taken by the ten largest. What the time point label conveys for this sample: persistent/refractory GD, antithyroid drugs over 5 years with positive TRAb. For both TCR sequencing and RNA sequencing, RNA was extracted from PBMCs using TRIzol.

Sequences were derived from peripheral blood mononuclear cells (PBMCs), sampled when the disease was refractory, from a patient treated with antithyroid drugs. The receptors were gathered from a female donor with Graves disease.

The table lists this clonotype with a few counts. The chain couples TRBV24-1 to TRBJ1-2; no reliable D call. This CDR3 contains 12 residues. Between the trimmed V and J ends, which lost 5 bases and 7 bases, there was a span of 10 bases. CDR1 is KGHDR, CDR2 SFDVKD, per germline. The CDR3 is CATSGLRGGYTF. Here the CDR3 DNA reads TGTGCCACCAGTGGCTTAAGAGGTGGCTACACCTTC.

This clonotype was seen a handful of times. The DNA for the CDR3 is TGTGCCAGCAGCTTATTTCGGGGGGATCAAGAGACCCAGTACTTC. Its protein is CASSLFRGDQETQYF. V gene TRBV11-2 combines with J gene TRBJ2-5; TRBD2 aligns across 7 bases. Looked up from germline, CDR1 is SGHAT and CDR2 is FQNNGV. The junction had 5 bases not matched to a gene; V was cut back by 2 bases and J by 2 bases. There are 15 residues in the CDR3.

At least ten counts were recorded for this clonotype. The chain recombines TRBV6-2 or TRBV6-3 with TRBJ2-7; D not resolved. Looked up from germline, CDR1 is MNHEY and CDR2 is SVGEGT. The CDR3 spans 15 residues. V was pared by 5 bases and J by 3 bases, with 17 bases between. As DNA, the CDR3 is TGTGCCAGCAGTGGAGCCCTGGGCGGATACTACGAGCAGTACTTC. Its protein is CASSGALGGYYEQYF.

On this clonotype: This may come from a read error, since a much larger clone is one base off. The gene calls are TRBV6-1 and TRBJ2-7, with 12 bases lining up with TRBD2. The CDR3 spans 16 residues. Germline V lookup: CDR1 MNHNS, CDR2 SASEGT. This chain's CDR3 is CASSQTSGSPAYEQHF. Here the CDR3 DNA reads TGTGCCAGCAGTCAGACTAGCGGGAGCCCAGCCTACGAGCAGCACTTC.

There are a few counts of this clonotype. V usage is TRBV28 and J usage is TRBJ2-1; D possibly matches TRBD1 or TRBD2 (5 bases each). The germline V gene encodes CDR1 MDHEN and CDR2 SYDVKM. Trimming pared 6 bases from V and 7 bases from J, leaving 10 bases between. The CDR3 is 12 amino acids. DNA for the CDR3: TGTGCCAGCAGGGGGGAGTCGAATGAGCAGTTCTTC. Residues: CASRGESNEQFF.

This sequence joins TRBV5-1 and TRBJ2-5, with 8 bases lining up with TRBD2. CDR3 size: 22 residues. V trimming: 1 base; J trimming: 5 bases; junction bases outside the gene matches: 28. Germline values: CDR1 SGHRS, CDR2 YFSETQ. CDR3 sequence: CASSLPPTGRTGGGKITETQYF. The CDR3 DNA follows: TGCGCCAGCAGCTTGCCTCCTACGGGGAGAACGGGAGGGGGTAAGATCACGGAGACCCAGTACTTC.

This clonotype came up many times. The CDR3 is CSARLAIGKDEQFF. CDR3 bases: TGCAGTGCTAGACTAGCCATAGGTAAGGATGAGCAGTTCTTC. The chain combines TRBV20-1 with TRBJ2-1; perhaps TRBD2 as D (5 bases). The V gene lost 2 bases and the J gene lost 8 bases, with 16 bases spanning the gap. The germline CDR1 and CDR2 sequences are DFQATT and SNEGSKA (reference sequence). The CDR3 is 14 amino acids.

The rearrangement joins TRBV19 to TRBJ2-6; TRBD1 aligns across 7 bases. The V gene's germline CDR1 is LNHDA and CDR2 SQIVND (reference sequence). The CDR3 is 16 amino acids. V lost 4 bases, J lost 2 bases, and 5 bases stayed unmatched. CDR3 nucleotides: TGTGCCAGTAGTAGTCTCAGGGGGACTGGGGCCAACGTCCTGACTTTC. Translating it yields CASSSLRGTGANVLTF.

This clonotype came up a few times. The chain recombines TRBV28 with TRBJ2-3; 7 bases map to TRBD2. The germline gives CDR1 MDHEN, CDR2 SYDVKM. V shed 4 bases and J 8 bases; nucleotides not matched to a gene: 9. The CDR3 has 14 amino acids. The CDR3 region has the DNA TGTGCCAGCAGTTCCCCCGGCAGGGAGGGTACGCAGTATTTT. This gives the protein CASSSPGREGTQYF.

This chain joins TRBV5-5 and TRBJ1-5, with D possibly being TRBD1 (5 bases). This CDR3 has 15 residues. Germline V gives CDR1 SGHKS, CDR2 YYEKEE (reference sequence). The V gene lost 4 bases and the J gene lost 2 bases, with 13 bases spanning the gap. The CDR3 DNA is TGTGCCAGCAGCCGTCTTGGGGCGGGCAATCAGCCCCAGCATTTT. Translation: CASSRLGAGNQPQHF.

This chain uses TRBV29-1 with TRBJ1-2; the D is unclear. Trimming pared 4 bases from V and 4 bases from J, leaving 7 bases between. The CDR3 is 11 amino acids. Germline CDR1 reads SQVTM; CDR2 reads ANQGSEA. The CDR3 DNA is TGCAGCGTTGGGGCAGGCTATGGCTACACCTTC. As protein: CSVGAGYGYTF.

V usage is TRBV20-1 and J usage is TRBJ2-5; 9 bases fit TRBD2. The ends lost 3 bases at V and 5 bases at J; junction bases unmatched: 16. Germline CDR1 reads DFQATT; CDR2 reads SNEGSKA (reference sequence). The CDR3 covers 17 residues. The CDR3 sequence: CSASKGSGSAGHETQYF. Here the CDR3 DNA reads TGCAGTGCTAGTAAGGGTAGCGGGAGTGCGGGGCACGAGACCCAGTACTTC.

This clonotype was recorded a few times. This sequence joins TRBV7-2 and TRBJ1-5; D not certain. The CDR3 is made up of 15 amino acids. Between the trimmed V and J ends, which lost 1 base and 0 bases, there was a span of 7 bases. Germline V gene lookup returns CDR1 SGHTA and CDR2 FQGNSA. In nucleotides, the CDR3 is TGTGCCAGCAGCTTAGTGGCAAATAGCAATCAGCCCCAGCATTTT. It encodes CASSLVANSNQPQHF.

The chain links TRBV4-3 to TRBJ2-3, with TRBD2 matching 8 bases. The CDR3 length is 17 residues. Trimming at V came to 0 bases and at J to 1 base, leaving 6 bases not matched to a gene. CDR1 and CDR2 from the germline V gene are LGHNA and YSLEER. CDR3 residues: CASSQEGPGRGTDTQYF. In nucleotides, the CDR3 is TGCGCCAGCAGCCAAGAAGGTCCCGGGAGGGGCACAGATACGCAGTATTTT.

Concerning this clonotype: A much larger clone lies one base from this, so it may be a read error. V and J are TRBV30 and TRBJ2-5, with 7 bases fitting TRBD1. J was trimmed by 9 bases and V by 1 base; bases with no gene match: 5. Germline loops: CDR1 GTSNPN, CDR2 SVGIG (reference sequence). This CDR3 is 12 amino acids long. Written as DNA, the CDR3 is TGTGCCTGGAGTGAGGGGGCGGTGTCCCAGTACTTC. Translating it yields CAWSEGAVSQYF. Full variable domain (rest looked up from reference TRBV30 and TRBJ2-5): SQTIHQWPATLVQPVGSPLSLECTVEGTSNPNLYWYRQAAGRGLQLLFYSVGIGQISSEVPQNLSASRPQDRQFILSSKKLLLSDSGFYLCAWSEGAVSQYFGPGTRLLVL.

This clonotype was seen only a few times. V and J are TRBV29-1 and TRBJ1-1; D ambiguous. Germline values: CDR1 SQVTM, CDR2 ANQGSEA. The CDR3 is 14 amino acids. Between the trimmed V and J ends, which lost 7 bases and 3 bases, there was a span of 18 bases. The CDR3 nucleotides read TGCAGCGCTCCCAGCGGAAGTCTGTACACTGAAGCTTTCTTT. It specifies CSAPSGSLYTEAFF.

The chain employs TRBV14 and TRBJ2-5, with TRBD1 matching 9 bases. J lost 5 bases, V lost 2 bases, and 9 bases had no gene match. Germline loops: CDR1 SGHDN, CDR2 FVKESK. This CDR3 is built from 16 residues. This CDR3 is CASSQRQTGGSETQYF. CDR3 DNA: TGTGCCAGCAGCCAAAGACAGACAGGGGGGTCGGAGACCCAGTACTTC.

The rearrangement links TRBV2 to TRBJ1-5; D is unclear. CDR3 length equals 15 residues. The germline gives CDR1 SNHLY, CDR2 FYNNEI. With 4 bases removed from V and 9 bases from J, the gap between germline ends came to 19 bases. The CDR3 coding sequence is TGTGCCAGCAGTGTCGGGTCACCCGGGAGCCGGCCCCAGCATTTT. Translating gives CASSVGSPGSRPQHF.